Below, 2 T cell receptor beta chains from the same sample are listed, as sequenced in a study of blood T cell repertoires in COVID-19 (dated by TCRdb to 2020 to 2021). Library generation was performed with the immunoSEQ multiplex PCR assay. TCRdb carries this immuneACCESS record with in-frame sequences only. Its versions omit some clonotypes, under half of them owing to an unresolved V gene in the studies checked, with the rest unexplained. The sample has about 100,000 clones on record, just under 80% of them singletons. The ten largest clones represent around 10% of the sample. Sequenced material: peripheral blood. Every receptor here comes from a woman aged 70-85 years with acute or convalescent COVID-19.

V is TRBV6-6 and J is TRBJ2-7; 10 nucleotides line up with TRBD1. Losses at the gene ends were 2 bases for V and 5 bases for J; bases not matched to a gene: 6. The germline V gene encodes CDR1 MNHNY and CDR2 SVGAGI (reference sequence). The CDR3 contains 15 residues. Here the CDR3 DNA reads TGTGCCAGCAGTTACCCCGGACAGGGGGTCCACGAGCAGTACTTC. Translating gives CASSYPGQGVHEQYF.

The CDR3 DNA reads TGTGCCAGCAGCCCAGGACTAGCGAGTCTCCAAGAGACCCAGTACTTC. Its translation: CASSPGLASLQETQYF. The V call is TRBV9, the J call TRBJ2-5; 9 bases agree with TRBD2. Trimming removed 4 bases from V and 1 base from J; junction bases left unmatched: 8. CDR1 is SGDLS, CDR2 YYNGEE, per germline. The CDR3 is 16 residues long.